Presented here are 30 T cell receptor beta chains from one specimen sequenced in a study of Graves' ophthalmopathy and Graves' hyperthyroidism. Beta-chain TCR CDR3 regions were amplified from RNA transcripts. First-round RT-PCR with HTBI primers preceded a second-round multiplex PCR. TCRdb used MiXCR to reprocess the multiplex PCR reads, holding one entry per CDR3 protein. Of approximately 700,000 distinct CDR3 sequences in the sample, under 50% are singletons; the top ten hold 3.3%. Specimen: peripheral blood. These receptors were taken from an adult man with Graves' ophthalmopathy.

Comments on this clonotype: Its ends do not fully match the called genes, so a read error is possible. V is TRBV7-2 and J is TRBJ1-5; D remains ambiguous. This CDR3 spans 16 amino acids. Germline CDR1 SGHTA, CDR2 FQGNSA. The CDR3 loop reads CASSQGIQVNNQPQHF. CDR3 coding DNA: TGCGCCAGCAGCCAAGGAATCCAGGTAAACAATCAGCCCCAGCATTTT.

This clonotype appeared a few times. This chain joins TRBV7-2 and TRBJ2-7; 10 bases fit TRBD2. This CDR3 is 15 amino acids long. CDR1 and CDR2 (germline): SGHTA, FQGNSA. With V trimmed by 5 bases and J by 2 bases, 6 bases remained unmatched. The CDR3 loop reads CASSQDLAGAYEQYF. The CDR3, as DNA: TGTGCCAGCAGCCAAGATCTAGCGGGAGCCTACGAGCAGTACTTC.

This clonotype was detected ten times or more. The J gene is TRBJ1-2, the V gene TRBV20-1, with 8 bases lining up with TRBD1. Germline CDR1 reads DFQATT; CDR2 reads SNEGSKA (reference sequence). The J segment lost 5 bases and the V segment lost 3 bases, leaving 5 bases of the junction unmatched. The CDR3 covers 13 residues. The CDR3 DNA follows: TGCAGTGCTAGGCCTCGGACAGGGTATGGCTACACCTTC. This sequence encodes CSARPRTGYGYTF.

In its sample, this clonotype was seen a few times. J is TRBJ1-1 and V is TRBV9, with D uncertain. The germline gives CDR1 SGDLS, CDR2 YYNGEE. The CDR3 runs to 15 residues. V was trimmed by 3 bases and J by 4 bases, leaving 16 bases between them. CDR3 in amino acids: CASSDRAGLSTEAFF. DNA of the CDR3: TGTGCCAGCAGCGACCGGGCGGGTTTAAGCACTGAAGCTTTCTTT.

DNA for the CDR3: TGCAGCGTTGAGGACGGTTGGGCTGAAGCTTTCTTT. This translates into CSVEDGWAEAFF. This sequence joins TRBV29-1 and TRBJ1-1; D is ambiguous. CDR3 length: 12 residues. Between the trimmed V and J ends, which lost 3 bases and 6 bases, there was a span of 11 bases. Germline assignment: CDR1 SQVTM and CDR2 ANQGSEA. Drawing the rest from reference TRBV29-1 and TRBJ1-1, the complete variable domain is SAVISQKPSRDICQRGTSLTIQCQVDSQVTMMFWYRQQPGQSLTLIATANQGSEATYESGFVIDKFPISRPNLTFSTLTVSNMSPEDSSIYLCSVEDGWAEAFFGQGTRLTVV.

This clonotype was recorded a few times. The chain combines TRBV7-2 with TRBJ2-7; 9 bases match TRBD1. The length of the CDR3 is 17 residues. CDR1 SGHTA and CDR2 FQGNSA come from the germline V gene. The J segment lost 4 bases and the V segment lost 5 bases, leaving 15 bases of the junction unmatched. DNA of the CDR3: TGTGCCAGCAGCCAAGGACAGGGGACGACAGCCTATTACGAGCAGTACTTC. It specifies CASSQGQGTTAYYEQYF.

This rearrangement joins TRBV5-1 to TRBJ2-2; 9 bases align to TRBD1. This CDR3 spans 13 amino acids. Germline trimming cut 4 bases from V and 9 bases from J; bases unmatched to any gene: 4. Looked up from germline, CDR1 is SGHRS and CDR2 is YFSETQ. The CDR3 DNA sequence: TGCGCCAGCAGCCAAACAGGGGGCCGGGAGCTGTTTTTT. Translated, it gives CASSQTGGRELFF.

This chain uses TRBV9 with TRBJ2-5, with TRBD2 matching over 8 bases. Germline V gene lookup returns CDR1 SGDLS and CDR2 YYNGEE. This CDR3 spans 16 amino acids. Unmatched junction bases numbered 12, after V lost 1 base and J lost 7 bases. DNA of the CDR3: TGTGCCAGCAGCGTACAACCCGGGGGGGGCTTGGTGACCCAGTACTTC. Protein sequence: CASSVQPGGGLVTQYF.

This chain uses TRBV30 with TRBJ2-7, with D perhaps TRBD1 (5 bases). Germline V CDR1 and CDR2: GTSNPN, SVGIG (reference sequence). The V and J ends lost 1 base and 1 base respectively, with 8 bases between them. The CDR3 totals 13 residues. The chain's CDR3 is CAWSEGASYEQYF. The CDR3 DNA reads as TGTGCCTGGAGTGAAGGGGCGTCCTACGAGCAGTACTTC.

The chain is built from TRBV7-9 and TRBJ1-5; D gene uncertain. The ends were cut back, 6 bases at V and 7 bases at J, with 13 bases in the middle. CDR1 is SEHNR and CDR2 is FQNEAQ in the germline V gene (reference sequence). The CDR3 has 13 amino acids. This CDR3 is CASSDFDGQPQHF. In DNA form, the CDR3 reads TGTGCCAGCAGTGATTTTGATGGGCAGCCCCAGCATTTT.

This clonotype was recorded at least ten times. The chain links TRBV29-1 to TRBJ2-7, with 7 bases fitting TRBD1. The CDR3 runs to 12 residues. Germline trimming cut 8 bases from V and 0 bases from J; bases unmatched to any gene: 4. CDR1 SQVTM and CDR2 ANQGSEA come from the germline V gene. The CDR3 DNA reads as TGCAGCATCAGACAGGGCTCCTACGAGCAGTACTTC. It encodes CSIRQGSYEQYF.

V and J are TRBV12-3 or TRBV12-4 and TRBJ1-3; 10 bases are shared with TRBD1. The CDR3 consists of 15 residues. After removal of 6 bases from V and 8 bases from J, the junction contained 10 bases not matched to a gene. The DNA for the CDR3 is TGTGCCAGCAGCCTTGGACAGGGGGACGGCTACACCATATATTTT. Translating gives CASSLGQGDGYTIYF.

The chain joins TRBV7-8 to TRBJ1-1; TRBD1 might be the D (5 bases). Germline CDR1 reads SGHVS; CDR2 reads FQNEAQ. The CDR3 has 15 amino acids. V lost 3 bases and J 1 base, leaving 12 bases between the germline ends. The CDR3 protein is CASSFPGPSNTEAFF. The CDR3 DNA follows: TGTGCCAGCAGCTTCCCGGGACCGTCGAACACTGAAGCTTTCTTT.

Details on this clonotype: A much bigger clone sits one base away, suggesting this may be a read error. The gene calls are TRBV5-1 and TRBJ2-2; TRBD1 or TRBD2 may be the D gene (5 bases each). The CDR3 spans 14 residues. Germline V lookup: CDR1 SGHRS, CDR2 YFSETQ. The CDR3 coding sequence is TGCGCCAGCGGCTTGCGAGGGGAAGGCGGGGAGCTGTTTTTT. It translates to CASGLRGEGGELFF.

This clonotype was recorded many times. The chain joins TRBV24-1 to TRBJ2-2; 9 positions agree with TRBD1. The CDR3 consists of 17 residues. CDR1 is KGHDR, CDR2 SFDVKD, per germline. J lost 7 bases, V lost 4 bases, and 12 bases had no gene match. This chain's CDR3 is CATSDPTGGVGGGELFF. The CDR3 DNA is TGTGCCACCAGTGACCCTACAGGGGGCGTCGGTGGCGGGGAGCTGTTTTTT.

The V and J genes are TRBV7-8 and TRBJ1-1, with 10 bases aligning to TRBD1. V trimming: 5 bases; J trimming: 7 bases; junction bases outside the gene matches: 10. Germline V gene data show CDR1 as SGHVS and CDR2 as FQNEAQ. The CDR3 is 15 amino acids. The chain's CDR3 is CASSLDRGLGGEAFF. CDR3 DNA: TGTGCCAGCAGCCTCGACAGGGGGCTCGGTGGTGAAGCTTTCTTT.

Comment on this clonotype: One end of the junction is discordant with germline, which a read error may explain. The chain combines TRBV24-1 with TRBJ2-2; D is ambiguous. CDR3 length: 15 residues. Germline values: CDR1 KGHDR, CDR2 SFDVKD. This CDR3 reads CASSYSRDLAGELFF. The CDR3 DNA sequence: TGTGCCAGCAGTTACTCCCGTGACCTGGCCGGGGAGCTGTTTTTT.

To note about this clonotype: It may be a read error: a sequence one base away is much more abundant. The chain has TRBV2 and TRBJ1-4; 8 bases map to TRBD1. V trimming: 6 bases; J trimming: 8 bases; junction bases outside the gene matches: 8. The CDR3 extends over 14 amino acids. From germline, CDR1 is SNHLY and CDR2 FYNNEI. Written as DNA, the CDR3 is TGTGCCAGCAGGCGGGGCAGGGGGCACGAAAAACTGTTTTTT. Its translation is CASRRGRGHEKLFF.

This clonotype occurred many times. The V call is TRBV19, the J call TRBJ2-6, with TRBD2 identical over 7 bases. Trimming took 7 bases from V and 4 from J; bases not matched to a gene: 16. CDR1 is LNHDA and CDR2 is SQIVND in the germline V gene (reference sequence). The CDR3 extends over 18 amino acids. The CDR3 DNA sequence: TGTGCCAGTACGGGTGCGGGAGCGGAGGAGGCCGGGGCCAACGTCCTGACTTTC. Its translation: CASTGAGAEEAGANVLTF. Supplemented by reference TRBV19 and TRBJ2-6, the full variable domain reads DGGITQSPKYLFRKEGQNVTLSCEQNLNHDAMYWYRQDPGQGLRLIYYSQIVNDFQKGDIAEGYSVSREKKESFPLTVTSAQKNPTAFYLCASTGAGAEEAGANVLTFGAGSRLTVL.

The table lists this clonotype with many counts. V gene TRBV5-1 combines with J gene TRBJ2-7; maybe TRBD1 (6 bases). The CDR3 covers 15 residues. CDR1 is SGHRS and CDR2 is YFSETQ in the germline V gene. Trimming shortened V by 4 bases and J by 1 base, and 15 bases separated the two germline ends. The DNA for the CDR3 is TGCGCCAGCAGCGAGAGTCCAGGGGAGTCCTACGAGCAGTACTTC. Its translation: CASSESPGESYEQYF.

This clonotype was seen ten or more times. This rearrangement joins TRBV7-2 to TRBJ1-4; 7 bases are shared with TRBD1. The germline gives CDR1 SGHTA, CDR2 FQGNSA. V shed 5 bases and J 7 bases; nucleotides not matched to a gene: 10. This CDR3 region has 15 residues. CDR3 loop: CASSTSRGRVEKLFF. The CDR3 bases are TGTGCCAGCAGCACCTCAAGGGGGCGCGTTGAAAAACTGTTTTTT.

At least ten counts were recorded for this clonotype. The chain recombines TRBV7-6 with TRBJ1-4; possible D gene TRBD1, 5 bases. The CDR3 length is 15 residues. Looked up from germline, CDR1 is SGHVS and CDR2 is FNYEAQ. The ends were cut back, 5 bases at V and 3 bases at J, with 13 bases in the middle. As DNA, the CDR3 is TGTGCCAGCAGCATTAGCAGGGTGCCTAATGAAAAACTGTTTTTT. This codes for CASSISRVPNEKLFF.

In this sample, this clonotype turned up many times. J is TRBJ1-1 and V is TRBV6-1, with a possible D match to TRBD1 (6 bases). CDR3 length: 14 amino acids. Between the trimmed V and J ends, which lost 3 bases and 6 bases, there was a span of 14 bases. Germline CDR1 MNHNS, CDR2 SASEGT. CDR3 nucleotides: TGTGCCAGCAGTGATGGGAGGGGGGGCGCTGAAGCTTTCTTT. Its translation: CASSDGRGGAEAFF.

This clonotype was observed once. Given the absence of the conserved phenylalanine or tryptophan at the CDR3 end, a read error is likely. It is unclear where the CDR3 begins or ends on the DNA, so no DNA is shown, and the CDR3 is as TCRdb lists it. The chain couples TRBV12-3 or TRBV12-4 to TRBJ1-6. From its first to its last residue, the CDR3 has 9 amino acids. CDR3 in amino acids: CASSAHSNT.

The V gene is TRBV5-1, the J gene TRBJ2-2; D is perhaps TRBD2 (5 bases). The V end was cut by 0 bases, the J end by 7 bases, with 10 bases between. CDR1 and CDR2 from the germline V gene are SGHRS and YFSETQ. The CDR3 has 14 residues. CDR3 nucleotide sequence: TGCGCCAGCAGCTTGGATGGACTCCTCGGGGAGCTGTTTTTT. It codes for CASSLDGLLGELFF.

This clonotype came up many times. A junction end diverges from the germline sequence, so it may reflect a read error. The chain combines TRBV10-3 with TRBJ1-1; D is uncertain. The CDR3 spans 13 residues. Germline lookup yields CDR1 ENHRY and CDR2 SYGVKD. The CDR3 is CASSYWRDTEAFF. Written as DNA, the CDR3 is TGTGCCAGCAGTTATTGGAGGGACACTGAAGCTTTCTTT.

This clonotype was recorded at least ten times. CDR3 in amino acids: CASSLDGVEQYF. The CDR3 DNA reads as TGTGCCAGCAGCTTAGATGGGGTCGAGCAGTACTTC. The V gene is TRBV7-9, the J gene TRBJ2-7; D ambiguous. The CDR3 has 12 residues. CDR1 is SEHNR, CDR2 FQNEAQ, per germline (reference sequence). The ends were cut back, 1 base at V and 6 bases at J, with 7 bases in the middle.

The chain uses TRBV12-5 and TRBJ2-7; D unclear. Trimming cost V 0 bases and J 7 bases, with 19 bases left between them. Germline CDR1 LGHNT, CDR2 FRNRAP. The CDR3 has 16 amino acids. The CDR3 reads CASGLVTSQSLREQYF. DNA for the CDR3: TGTGCTAGTGGTTTGGTAACGTCACAGAGCTTGAGGGAGCAGTACTTC.

For this clonotype: One junction end disagrees with the germline gene, perhaps due to a read error. This chain connects TRBV29-1 to TRBJ2-6, with D possibly matching TRBD1 (6 bases). CDR1 is SQVTM and CDR2 is ANQGSEA in the germline V gene. This CDR3 contains 11 residues. CDR3 bases: TGCAGCGTGGACAGCGCGAACACTGAAGCTTTC. Its translation is CSVDSANTEAF.

The J gene is TRBJ1-1, the V gene TRBV4-3; TRBD1 agrees at 7 bases. Germline loops: CDR1 LGHNA, CDR2 YSLEER. With V trimmed by 4 bases and J by 5 bases, 7 bases remained unmatched. The CDR3 totals 14 residues. CDR3 region: CASSLLTGATEAFF. The CDR3, as DNA: TGCGCCAGCAGCCTACTTACAGGGGCGACTGAAGCTTTCTTT.